This TCR beta chain came from a study of blood T cell repertoires in COVID-19. Study-wide background: Collection of acute and convalescent COVID-19 samples took place in the United States, Italy and Spain. Sample material is recorded as cDNA or gDNA derived from T cells, B-cell-depleted T cells, or PBMCs.

Germline CDR1 and CDR2: LGHNA and YNFKEQ. V lost 0 bases to trimming and J lost 6 bases; unmatched junction nucleotides: 7. The CDR3 covers 17 residues. In the authors' methods: Nucleated cell counts were estimated from reference gene primer amplification. The repertoire was sequenced with immunoSEQ multiplex PCR; TCRdb's copy has only in-frame clones and lacks some. The D gene and trimming were derived from the DNA, and the V and J assignments and clone size from that table. The table lists 200,000 or so clones, just over 85% of them singletons, with approximately 6.1% in the top ten. V is TRBV4-2 and J is TRBJ2-1; 11 nucleotides match TRBD2. The clonotype was recovered from an elderly man with acute or convalescent COVID-19. Material for sequencing was peripheral blood. CDR3 bases: TGTGCCAGCAGCCAAGATACTAGCGGGAGACCCACCAATGAGCAGTTCTTC. Translation gives CASSQDTSGRPTNEQFF.